This TCR beta chain derives from a study of T cell changes during pregnancy in multiple sclerosis. Clones were sequenced by immunoSEQ multiplex PCR, and TCRdb holds only the in-frame ones, with some missing. In the table there are over 80,000 clones, 85% to 95% of which are singletons. Trimming removed 3 bases from V and 1 base from J; junction bases left unmatched: 10. From germline, CDR1 is SGDLS and CDR2 YYNGEE. This CDR3 is 18 amino acids long. This material consisted of peripheral blood, taken in the third trimester of pregnancy. The chain couples TRBV9 to TRBJ2-2, with TRBD2 matching 9 bases. This clonotype originated in a female donor in good health, enrolled as a control in a pregnancy study. CDR3 protein: CASSALVGLAQNTGELFF. The DNA of the CDR3 is TGTGCCAGCAGCGCCCTAGTAGGACTAGCGCAGAACACCGGGGAGCTGTTTTTT.